This TCR beta chain was documented in a study of identifying expanded T cells in peripheral blood. This clone was observed once. Sequencing used immunoSEQ multiplex PCR; TCRdb keeps in-frame clones, though not all of them. The sample records approximately 58,000 clones, about four fifths being singletons. J was trimmed by 0 bases and V by 6 bases; bases with no gene match: 5. The CDR3 is made up of 14 amino acids. Germline assignment: CDR1 SQVTM and CDR2 ANQGSEA. The TCR originated in a person between 18 and 75 years old in good health. Sequencing used blood. The chain carries TRBV29-1 and TRBJ2-3; the match to TRBD2 covers 8 bases. The CDR3 nucleotides are TGCAGCGTCATAGCGGGGACTAGCACAGATACGCAGTATTTT. The encoded protein is CSVIAGTSTDTQYF.